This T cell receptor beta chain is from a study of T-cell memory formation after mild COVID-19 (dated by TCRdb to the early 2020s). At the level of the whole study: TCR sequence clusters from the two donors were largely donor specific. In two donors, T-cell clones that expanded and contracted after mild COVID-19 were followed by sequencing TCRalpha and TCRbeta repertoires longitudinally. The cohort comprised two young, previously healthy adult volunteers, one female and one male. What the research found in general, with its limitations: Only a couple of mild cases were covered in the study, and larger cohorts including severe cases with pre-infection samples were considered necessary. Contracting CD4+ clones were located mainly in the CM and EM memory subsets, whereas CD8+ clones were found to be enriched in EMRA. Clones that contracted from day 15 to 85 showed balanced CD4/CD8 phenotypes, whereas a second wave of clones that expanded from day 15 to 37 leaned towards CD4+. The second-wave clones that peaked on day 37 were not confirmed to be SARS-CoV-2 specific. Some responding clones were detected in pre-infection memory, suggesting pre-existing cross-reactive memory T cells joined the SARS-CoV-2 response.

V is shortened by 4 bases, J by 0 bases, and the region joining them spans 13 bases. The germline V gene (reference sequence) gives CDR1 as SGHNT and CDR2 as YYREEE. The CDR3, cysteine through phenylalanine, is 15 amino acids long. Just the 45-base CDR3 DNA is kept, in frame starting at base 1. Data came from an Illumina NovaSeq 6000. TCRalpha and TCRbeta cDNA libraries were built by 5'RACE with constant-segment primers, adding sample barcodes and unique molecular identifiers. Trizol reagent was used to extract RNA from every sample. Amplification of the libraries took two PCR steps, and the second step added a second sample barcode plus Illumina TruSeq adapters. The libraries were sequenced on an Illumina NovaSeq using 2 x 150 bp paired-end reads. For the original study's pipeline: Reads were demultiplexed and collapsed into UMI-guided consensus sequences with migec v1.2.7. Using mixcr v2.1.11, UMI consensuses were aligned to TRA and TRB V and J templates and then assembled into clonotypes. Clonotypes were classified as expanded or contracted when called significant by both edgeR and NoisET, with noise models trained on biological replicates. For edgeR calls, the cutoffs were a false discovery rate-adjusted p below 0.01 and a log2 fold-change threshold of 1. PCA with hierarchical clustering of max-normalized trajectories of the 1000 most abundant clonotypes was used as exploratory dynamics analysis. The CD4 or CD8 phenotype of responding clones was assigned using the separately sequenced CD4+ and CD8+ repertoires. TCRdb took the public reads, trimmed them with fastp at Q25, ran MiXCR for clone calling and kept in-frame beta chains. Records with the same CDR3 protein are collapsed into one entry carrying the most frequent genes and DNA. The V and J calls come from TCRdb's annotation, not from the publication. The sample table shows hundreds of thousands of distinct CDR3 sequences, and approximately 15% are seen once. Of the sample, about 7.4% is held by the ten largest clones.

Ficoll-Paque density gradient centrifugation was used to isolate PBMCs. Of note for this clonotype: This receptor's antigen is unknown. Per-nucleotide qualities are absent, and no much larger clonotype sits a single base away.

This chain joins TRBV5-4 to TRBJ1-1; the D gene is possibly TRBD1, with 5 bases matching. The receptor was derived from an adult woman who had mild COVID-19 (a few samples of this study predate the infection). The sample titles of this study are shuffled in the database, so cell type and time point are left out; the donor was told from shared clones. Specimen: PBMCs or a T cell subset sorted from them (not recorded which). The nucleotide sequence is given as TGTGCCAGCAGCATGGGACGGATCATGAACACTGAAGCTTTCTTT. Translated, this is CASSMGRIMNTEAFF.